The TCR beta chain under discussion was sequenced for a study of blood T cell repertoires in COVID-19. About the research overall: Samples of COVID-19 (acute and convalescent) were obtained from the United States, Italy and Spain.

The repertoire was sequenced with immunoSEQ multiplex PCR; TCRdb's copy has only in-frame clones and lacks some. The sample yields some 100,000 clones, 80% to 90% seen once. Trimming shortened V by 5 bases and J by 3 bases, and 17 bases separated the two germline ends. Germline V gives CDR1 LNHDA, CDR2 SQIVND (reference sequence). There are 15 residues in the CDR3. This rearrangement joins TRBV19 to TRBJ2-7; D is possibly TRBD2 (7 bases). Sequencing was carried out using peripheral blood. This receptor was identified in a human donor in a cohort sampled during active COVID-19. In nucleotides, the CDR3 is TGTGCCAGTAGTTGGCAGGGGAGGGTTGGCTACGAGCAGTACTTC. Amino acid sequence: CASSWQGRVGYEQYF. Complete variable domain (other parts from reference TRBV19 and TRBJ2-7): DGGITQSPKYLFRKEGQNVTLSCEQNLNHDAMYWYRQDPGQGLRLIYYSQIVNDFQKGDIAEGYSVSREKKESFPLTVTSAQKNPTAFYLCASSWQGRVGYEQYFGPGTRLTVT.